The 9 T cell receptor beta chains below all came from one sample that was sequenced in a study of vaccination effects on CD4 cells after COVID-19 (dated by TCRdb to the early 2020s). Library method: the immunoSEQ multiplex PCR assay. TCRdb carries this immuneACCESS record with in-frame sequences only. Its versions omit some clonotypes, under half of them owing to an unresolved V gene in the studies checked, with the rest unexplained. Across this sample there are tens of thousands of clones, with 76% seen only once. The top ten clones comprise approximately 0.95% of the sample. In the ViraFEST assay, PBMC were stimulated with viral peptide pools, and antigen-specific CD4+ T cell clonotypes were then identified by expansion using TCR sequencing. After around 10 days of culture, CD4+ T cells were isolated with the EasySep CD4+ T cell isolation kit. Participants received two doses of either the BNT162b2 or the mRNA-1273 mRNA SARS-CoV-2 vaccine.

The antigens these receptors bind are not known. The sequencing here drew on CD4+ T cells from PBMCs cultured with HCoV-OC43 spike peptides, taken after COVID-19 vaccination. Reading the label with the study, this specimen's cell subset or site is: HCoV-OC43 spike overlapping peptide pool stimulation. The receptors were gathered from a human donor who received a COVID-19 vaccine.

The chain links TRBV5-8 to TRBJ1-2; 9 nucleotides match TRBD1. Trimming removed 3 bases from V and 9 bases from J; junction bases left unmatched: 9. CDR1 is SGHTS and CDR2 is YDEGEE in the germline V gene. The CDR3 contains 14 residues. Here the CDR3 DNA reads TGTGCCAGCAGCTCGATCGGGACAGGGAGACGCTACACCTTC. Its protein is CASSSIGTGRRYTF.

CDR3 nucleotides: TGCGCCAGCATAGAAGGGACAGGGTTAGGTGAGCAGTTCTTC. This translates into CASIEGTGLGEQFF. The gene calls are TRBV10-2 and TRBJ2-1, with 9 bases matching TRBD1. The CDR3 is 14 residues long. J was trimmed by 9 bases and V by 7 bases; bases with no gene match: 10. Germline values: CDR1 WSHSY, CDR2 SAAADI.

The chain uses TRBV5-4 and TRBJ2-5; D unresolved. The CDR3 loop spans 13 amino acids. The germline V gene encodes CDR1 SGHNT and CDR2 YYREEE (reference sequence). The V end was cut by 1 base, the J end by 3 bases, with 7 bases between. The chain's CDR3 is CASSLWAEETQYF. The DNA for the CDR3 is TGTGCCAGCAGCTTGTGGGCAGAAGAGACCCAGTACTTC. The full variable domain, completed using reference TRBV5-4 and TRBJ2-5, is ETGVTQSPTHLIKTRGQQVTLRCSSQSGHNTVSWYQQALGQGPQFIFQYYREEENGRGNFPPRFSGLQFPNYSSELNVNALELDDSALYLCASSLWAEETQYFGPGTRLLVL.

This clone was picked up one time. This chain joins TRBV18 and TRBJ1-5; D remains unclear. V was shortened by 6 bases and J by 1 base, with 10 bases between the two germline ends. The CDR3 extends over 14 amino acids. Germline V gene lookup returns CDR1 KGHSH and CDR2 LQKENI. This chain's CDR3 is CASSLQRSNQPQHF. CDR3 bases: TGTGCCAGCTCCCTGCAACGGAGCAATCAGCCCCAGCATTTT.

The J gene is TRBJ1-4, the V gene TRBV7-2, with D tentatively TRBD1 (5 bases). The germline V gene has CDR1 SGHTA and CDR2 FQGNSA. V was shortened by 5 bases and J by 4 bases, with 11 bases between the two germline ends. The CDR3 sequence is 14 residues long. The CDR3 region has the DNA TGTGCCAGCAGCCCACAGGATCATAATGAAAAACTGTTTTTT. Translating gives CASSPQDHNEKLFF.

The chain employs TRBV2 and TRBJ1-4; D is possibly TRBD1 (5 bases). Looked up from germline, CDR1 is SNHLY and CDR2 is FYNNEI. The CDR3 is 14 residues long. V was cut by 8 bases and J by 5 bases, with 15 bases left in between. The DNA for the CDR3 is TGTGCCAGCGGACCCCGACAGCAAAATGAAAAACTGTTTTTT. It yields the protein CASGPRQQNEKLFF.

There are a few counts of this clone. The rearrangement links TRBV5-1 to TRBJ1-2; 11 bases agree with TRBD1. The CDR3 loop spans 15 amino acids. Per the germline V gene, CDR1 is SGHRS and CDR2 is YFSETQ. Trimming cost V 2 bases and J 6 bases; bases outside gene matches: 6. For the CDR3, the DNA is TGCGCCAGCAGCTTCCGGACAGGGGGCAGTGATGGCTACACCTTC. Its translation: CASSFRTGGSDGYTF.

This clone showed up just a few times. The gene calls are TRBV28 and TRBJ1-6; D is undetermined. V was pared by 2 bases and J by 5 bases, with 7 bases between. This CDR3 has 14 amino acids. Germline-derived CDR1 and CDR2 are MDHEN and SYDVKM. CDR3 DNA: TGTGCCAGCAGTTTAATCCAGGATAATTCACCCCTCCACTTT. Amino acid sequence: CASSLIQDNSPLHF.

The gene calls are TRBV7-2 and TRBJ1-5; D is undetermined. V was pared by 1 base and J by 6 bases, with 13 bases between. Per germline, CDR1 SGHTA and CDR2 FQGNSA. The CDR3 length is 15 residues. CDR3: CASSLVGPRVQPQHF. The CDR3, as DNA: TGTGCCAGCAGCTTAGTCGGGCCTCGGGTTCAGCCCCAGCATTTT.